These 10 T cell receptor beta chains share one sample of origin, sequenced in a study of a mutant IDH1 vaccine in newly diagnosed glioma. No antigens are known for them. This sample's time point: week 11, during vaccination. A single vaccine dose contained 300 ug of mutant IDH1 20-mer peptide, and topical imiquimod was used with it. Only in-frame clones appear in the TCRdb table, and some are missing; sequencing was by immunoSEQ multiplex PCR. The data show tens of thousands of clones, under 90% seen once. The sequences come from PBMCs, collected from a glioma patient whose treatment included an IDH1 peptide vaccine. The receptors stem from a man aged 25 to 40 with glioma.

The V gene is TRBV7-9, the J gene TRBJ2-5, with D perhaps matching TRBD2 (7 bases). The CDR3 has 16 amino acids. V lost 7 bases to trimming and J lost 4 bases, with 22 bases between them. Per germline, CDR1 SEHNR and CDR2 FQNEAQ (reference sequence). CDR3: CASTMRGGEEGETQYF. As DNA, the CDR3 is TGTGCCAGCACCATGAGAGGGGGGGAGGAAGGAGAGACCCAGTACTTC.

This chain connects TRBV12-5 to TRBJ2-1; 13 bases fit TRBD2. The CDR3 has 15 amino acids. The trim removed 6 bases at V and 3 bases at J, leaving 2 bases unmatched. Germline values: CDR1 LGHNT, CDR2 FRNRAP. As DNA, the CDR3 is TGTGCTAGTGGCCGGACTAGCGGGAGCTACAATGAGCAGTTCTTC. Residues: CASGRTSGSYNEQFF.

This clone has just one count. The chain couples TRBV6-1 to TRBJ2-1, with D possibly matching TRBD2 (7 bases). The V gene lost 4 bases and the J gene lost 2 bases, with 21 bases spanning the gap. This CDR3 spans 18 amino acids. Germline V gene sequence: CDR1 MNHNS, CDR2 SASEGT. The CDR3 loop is CASSGLLGGHGAYNEQFF. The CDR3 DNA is TGTGCCAGCAGTGGGCTATTGGGGGGGCACGGGGCCTACAATGAGCAGTTCTTC.

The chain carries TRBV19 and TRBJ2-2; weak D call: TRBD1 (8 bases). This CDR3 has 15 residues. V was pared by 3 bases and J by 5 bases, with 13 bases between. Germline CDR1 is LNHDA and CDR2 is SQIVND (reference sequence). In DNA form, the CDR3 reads TGTGCCAGTAGTATCGGACAGGGAGGGACCGGGGAGCTGTTTTTT. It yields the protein CASSIGQGGTGELFF.

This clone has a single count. The CDR3 DNA follows: TGTGCCAGCAGCTTAAATTCAGACTTATACAATGAGCAGTTCTTC. Its protein is CASSLNSDLYNEQFF. The chain combines TRBV7-9 with TRBJ2-1; D unclear. Trimming took off 2 bases at V and 4 bases at J, with 12 bases between the two ends. Germline CDR1 reads SEHNR; CDR2 reads FQNEAQ (reference sequence). The CDR3 has 15 residues.

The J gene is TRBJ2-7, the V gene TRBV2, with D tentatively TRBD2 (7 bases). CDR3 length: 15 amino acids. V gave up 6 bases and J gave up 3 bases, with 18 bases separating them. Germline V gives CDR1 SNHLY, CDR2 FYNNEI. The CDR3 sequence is CASSSRGGRHYEQYF. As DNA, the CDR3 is TGTGCCAGCAGCTCCAGGGGAGGGAGACACTACGAGCAGTACTTC.

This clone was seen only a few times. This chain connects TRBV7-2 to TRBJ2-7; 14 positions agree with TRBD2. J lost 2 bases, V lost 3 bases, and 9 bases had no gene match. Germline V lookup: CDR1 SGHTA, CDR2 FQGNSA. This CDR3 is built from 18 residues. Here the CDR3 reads CASSFRAGTSGSPYEQYF. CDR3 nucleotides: TGTGCCAGCAGCTTCAGGGCCGGGACTAGCGGGAGCCCCTACGAGCAGTACTTC.

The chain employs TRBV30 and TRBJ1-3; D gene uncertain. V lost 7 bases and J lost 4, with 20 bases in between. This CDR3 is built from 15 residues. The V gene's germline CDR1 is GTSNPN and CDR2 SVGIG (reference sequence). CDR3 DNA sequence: TGTGCCTCCCTAACTCGGGAGGCTGCAGGAAACACCATATATTTT. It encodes CASLTREAAGNTIYF.

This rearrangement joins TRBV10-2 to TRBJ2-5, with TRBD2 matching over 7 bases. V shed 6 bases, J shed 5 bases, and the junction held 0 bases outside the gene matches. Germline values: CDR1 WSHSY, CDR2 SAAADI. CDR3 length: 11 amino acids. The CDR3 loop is CASRGGETQYF. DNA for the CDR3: TGCGCCAGCAGGGGGGGGGAGACCCAGTACTTC.

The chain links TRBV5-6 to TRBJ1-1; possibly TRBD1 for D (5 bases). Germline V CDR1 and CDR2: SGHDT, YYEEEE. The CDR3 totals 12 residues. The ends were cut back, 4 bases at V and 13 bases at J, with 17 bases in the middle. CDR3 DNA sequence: TGTGCCAGCAGCCAGGGCTTTCGAGAGGTTTTCTTT. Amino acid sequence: CASSQGFREVFF.